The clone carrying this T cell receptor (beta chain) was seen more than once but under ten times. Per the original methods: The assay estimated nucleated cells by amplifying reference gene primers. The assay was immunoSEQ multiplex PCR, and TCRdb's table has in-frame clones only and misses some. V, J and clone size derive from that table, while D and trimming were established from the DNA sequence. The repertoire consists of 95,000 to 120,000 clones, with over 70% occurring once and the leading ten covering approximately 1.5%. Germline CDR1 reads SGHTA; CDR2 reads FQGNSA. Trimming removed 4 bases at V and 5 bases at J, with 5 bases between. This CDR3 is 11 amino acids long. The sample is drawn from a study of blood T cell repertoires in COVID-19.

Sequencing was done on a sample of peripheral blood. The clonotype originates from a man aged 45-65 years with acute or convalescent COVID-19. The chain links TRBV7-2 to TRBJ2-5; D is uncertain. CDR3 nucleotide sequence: TGTGCCAGCAGCTCACACGAGACCCAGTACTTC. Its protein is CASSSHETQYF.